This T cell receptor (beta chain) is drawn from a study of identical twins. Study conclusions and caveats: While abundant cord blood beta clonotypes carried fewer insertions, memory repertoires showed no such pattern. For zero-insertion analyses, partial confounding could come from invariant MAIT and iNKT cells. Conclusions rested on cross-sectional statistics rather than following the same donors.

Concerning this clonotype itself: Its matching antigen is unknown.

Germline-derived CDR1 and CDR2 are SNHLY and FYNNEI. CDR3 size: 17 residues. V dropped 6 bases and J dropped 7 bases, with 28 bases sitting between them. From the 5' RACE reads, TCRdb called clonotypes with MiXCR, one entry per CDR3 protein. The table has around 1.7 million distinct CDR3 sequences, about 32% seen once. The genes are TRBV2 and TRBJ2-7; perhaps TRBD1 as D (5 bases). This receptor was obtained from a newborn girl in good health. Material: cord blood. The CDR3 DNA is TGTGCCAGCAGCGCTCTTGCCCGGGCAGGTTGGGGCAATGAGCAGTACTTC. Protein sequence: CASSALARAGWGNEQYF.